This T cell receptor beta chain is from a study of T-cell memory formation after mild COVID-19. TCRdb passed the 5' RACE reads through MiXCR, listing each CDR3 protein once. Of over 400,000 distinct CDR3 sequences listed, around a quarter are singletons. V trimming: 5 bases; J trimming: 8 bases; junction bases outside the gene matches: 5. This CDR3 is 12 amino acids long. Germline lookup yields CDR1 LGHDT and CDR2 YNNKEL (reference sequence). V is TRBV3-1 and J is TRBJ1-1; 7 bases match TRBD1. The sequence was collected from an adult woman who had mild COVID-19 (a few samples of this study predate the infection). Cell type and time point are not known. Specimen: PBMCs or a T cell subset sorted from them (not recorded which). For the CDR3, the DNA is TGTGCCAGCAGCTTCGGACAGGTCGAAGCTTTCTTT. Protein: CASSFGQVEAFF.